A single sample gave rise to the 18 T cell receptor beta chains below, sequenced in a study of shared clonotypes between healthy human individuals (dated by TCRdb to about 2020). Receptor amplification or capture employed the immunoSEQ multiplex PCR assay. TCRdb carries this immuneACCESS record with in-frame sequences only. Its versions omit some clonotypes, under half of them owing to an unresolved V gene in the studies checked, with the rest unexplained. The sample has 1,400,000 or so clones on record, approximately 98.5% of them singletons. 0.36% of the sample is in the top ten clones. Sequences were obtained from naive CD4+ T cells sorted from blood. Reading the label with the study, this specimen's cell subset or site is: CD45RA+ positively selected. These receptors were obtained from a man aged 25 to 40 in good health.

The gene calls are TRBV28 and TRBJ2-1; D gene ambiguous. The CDR3 runs 13 residues. Germline assignment: CDR1 MDHEN and CDR2 SYDVKM. Between the trimmed V and J ends, which lost 6 bases and 8 bases, there was a span of 14 bases. CDR3 residues: CASRPLLKDEQFF. The CDR3, as DNA: TGTGCCAGCAGGCCTCTACTGAAGGATGAGCAGTTCTTC.

The chain recombines TRBV29-1 with TRBJ2-3; no clear D. Trimming left V 2 bases short and J 2 bases short, with 5 bases between. The CDR3 spans 12 residues. CDR1 is SQVTM and CDR2 is ANQGSEA in the germline V gene. The CDR3: CSVELPTDTQYF. CDR3 coding DNA: TGCAGCGTTGAACTACCCACAGATACGCAGTATTTT.

V gene TRBV2 combines with J gene TRBJ2-2; 8 bases match TRBD2. J lost 6 bases, V lost 6 bases, and 6 bases had no gene match. Germline V gives CDR1 SNHLY, CDR2 FYNNEI. There are 14 residues in the CDR3. Here the CDR3 DNA reads TGTGCCAGCAGGGGACTAGACGTCGCCGGGGAGCTGTTTTTT. As protein: CASRGLDVAGELFF.

The gene calls are TRBV9 and TRBJ2-5; no definite D call. V lost 0 bases and J lost 4, with 13 bases in between. In germline, CDR1 is SGDLS, CDR2 YYNGEE. The CDR3 has 15 amino acids. The CDR3 sequence: CASSVAVTVRETQYF. The CDR3 DNA sequence: TGTGCCAGCAGCGTAGCTGTTACAGTTAGAGAGACCCAGTACTTC.

This sequence joins TRBV18 and TRBJ2-1; D is undetermined. This CDR3 comprises 12 residues. The V and J ends lost 5 bases and 7 bases respectively, with 9 bases between them. Germline loops: CDR1 KGHSH, CDR2 LQKENI. The CDR3 DNA follows: TGTGCCAGCTCAACCCTCGGTAATGAGCAGTTCTTC. The encoded protein is CASSTLGNEQFF.

The CDR3 sequence is CASSRGSGGADTQYF. CDR3 sequence (DNA): TGTGCCAGCAGCCGCGGGAGCGGAGGGGCAGATACGCAGTATTTT. The J gene is TRBJ2-3, the V gene TRBV11-3; TRBD2 agrees at 7 bases. Unmatched junction bases numbered 9, after V lost 5 bases and J lost 4 bases. Germline CDR1 and CDR2: SGHNT and YENEEA. The CDR3 is 15 residues long.

This clone has just one count. The chain recombines TRBV18 with TRBJ2-5, with D perhaps TRBD2 (5 bases). The V and J ends lost 0 bases and 5 bases respectively, with 10 bases between them. This CDR3 is built from 14 residues. CDR1 KGHSH and CDR2 LQKENI come from the germline V gene. CDR3 sequence: CASSPPTSWETQYF. In nucleotides, the CDR3 is TGTGCCAGCTCACCACCTACTAGTTGGGAGACCCAGTACTTC. The complete variable domain, with remaining parts taken from reference TRBV18 and TRBJ2-5, reads NAGVMQNPRHLVRRRGQEARLRCSPMKGHSHVYWYRQLPEEGLKFMVYLQKENIIDESGMPKERFSAEFPKEGPSILRIQQVVRGDSAAYFCASSPPTSWETQYFGPGTRLLVL.

This rearrangement joins TRBV11-2 to TRBJ2-5; D possibly corresponds to TRBD1 (6 bases). Trimming stripped 4 bases from V and 2 bases from J, with 14 bases between. CDR1 SGHAT and CDR2 FQNNGV come from the germline V gene. This CDR3 has 15 amino acids. Here the CDR3 DNA reads TGTGCCAGCAGCTCTGGTGGCAGGGGTCAAGAGACCCAGTACTTC. Amino acid sequence: CASSSGGRGQETQYF.

The chain links TRBV6-5 to TRBJ2-2; D unclear. Germline CDR1 reads MNHEY; CDR2 reads SVGAGI. Trimming left V 4 bases short and J 0 bases short, with 9 bases between. The CDR3 is 15 residues long. For the CDR3, the DNA is TGTGCCAGCAGTTGGCGACTCTCGAACACCGGGGAGCTGTTTTTT. It codes for CASSWRLSNTGELFF.

This chain links TRBV29-1 with TRBJ1-2; D is undetermined. The length of the CDR3 is 13 residues. The ends were cut back, 5 bases at V and 7 bases at J, with 17 bases in the middle. Germline values: CDR1 SQVTM, CDR2 ANQGSEA. CDR3 region: CSVLPWAPSGYTF. The CDR3 nucleotides are TGCAGCGTTCTACCCTGGGCTCCGTCTGGCTACACCTTC. The whole variable domain, filled in from reference TRBV29-1 and TRBJ1-2, reads SAVISQKPSRDICQRGTSLTIQCQVDSQVTMMFWYRQQPGQSLTLIATANQGSEATYESGFVIDKFPISRPNLTFSTLTVSNMSPEDSSIYLCSVLPWAPSGYTFGSGTRLTVV.

The chain carries TRBV19 and TRBJ2-1, with 11 bases fitting TRBD2. J gave up 9 bases and V 7 bases, and 8 bases lay outside the gene matches. CDR1 is LNHDA, CDR2 SQIVND, per germline (reference sequence). CDR3 length equals 14 residues. The CDR3 sequence: CASIQLAGVGEQFF. CDR3 DNA sequence: TGTGCCAGTATCCAACTAGCGGGAGTGGGTGAGCAGTTCTTC.

V is TRBV7-2 and J is TRBJ2-3; TRBD2 is a possible D gene (6 bases). Germline values: CDR1 SGHTA, CDR2 FQGNSA. V lost 5 bases and J 0 bases, leaving 15 bases between the germline ends. The CDR3 covers 16 residues. In DNA form, the CDR3 reads TGTGCCAGCAGCAAGTACAGCAGCGGGAGCACAGATACGCAGTATTTT. Protein product: CASSKYSSGSTDTQYF.

V and J are TRBV5-1 and TRBJ1-5, with D possibly matching TRBD1 (5 bases). The CDR3 totals 16 residues. CDR1 and CDR2 from the germline V gene are SGHRS and YFSETQ. Trimming removed 4 bases at V and 6 bases at J, with 20 bases between. CDR3 amino acids: CASSPGGSWDGQPQHF. DNA of the CDR3: TGCGCCAGCAGCCCTGGGGGTTCATGGGATGGTCAGCCCCAGCATTTT.

V gene TRBV7-9 combines with J gene TRBJ2-1; the match to TRBD2 covers 8 bases. Trimming took 1 base from V and 6 from J; bases not matched to a gene: 11. CDR1 SEHNR and CDR2 FQNEAQ come from the germline V gene (reference sequence). The CDR3 extends over 17 amino acids. CDR3 coding DNA: TGTGCCAGCAGCTTAGGGAGAACCACCGGGACTAGCAATGAGCAGTTCTTC. As protein: CASSLGRTTGTSNEQFF. Variable domain in full (rest from reference TRBV7-9 and TRBJ2-1): DTGVSQNPRHKITKRGQNVTFRCDPISEHNRLYWYRQTLGQGPEFLTYFQNEAQLEKSRLLSDRFSAERPKGSFSTLEIQRTEQGDSAMYLCASSLGRTTGTSNEQFFGPGTRLTVL.

The chain employs TRBV27 and TRBJ1-5, with unresolved D. Germline V gene lookup returns CDR1 MNHEY and CDR2 SMNVEV (reference sequence). Between the trimmed V and J ends, which lost 5 bases and 0 bases, there was a span of 11 bases. This CDR3 has 15 residues. This CDR3 is CASSPRRSSNQPQHF. In DNA form, the CDR3 reads TGTGCCAGCAGTCCGCGACGGAGTAGCAATCAGCCCCAGCATTTT.

The chain carries TRBV12-1 and TRBJ2-7; TRBD2 was called by the table and not checked on the DNA. TRBV12-1 is listed as a pseudogene. The length of the CDR3 is 17 residues. CDR3 sequence reads: CASSFVGRAGITYEQYF. The CDR3 region has the DNA TGTGCCAGCAGCTTTGTGGGTCGAGCGGGAATAACCTACGAGCAGTACTTC.

About this clone itself: This same CDR3 is encoded by further DNA sequences in the sample. V gene TRBV9 combines with J gene TRBJ2-5, with 8 bases matching TRBD2. CDR1 and CDR2 from the germline V gene are SGDLS and YYNGEE. This CDR3 is 14 amino acids long. Trimming took 0 bases from V and 3 from J; bases not matched to a gene: 1. The CDR3 loop is CASSVALAEETQYF. CDR3 nucleotides: TGTGCCAGCAGCGTAGCACTAGCGGAAGAGACCCAGTACTTC.

The chain uses TRBV19 and TRBJ2-1; TRBD2 matches 8 bases. The CDR3 has 12 amino acids. Trimming removed 9 bases from V and 10 bases from J; junction bases left unmatched: 8. Germline V CDR1 and CDR2: LNHDA, SQIVND (reference sequence). CDR3 nucleotides: TGTGCCAGCGGGAGGGCCACGGACGAGCAGTTCTTC. This encodes CASGRATDEQFF.